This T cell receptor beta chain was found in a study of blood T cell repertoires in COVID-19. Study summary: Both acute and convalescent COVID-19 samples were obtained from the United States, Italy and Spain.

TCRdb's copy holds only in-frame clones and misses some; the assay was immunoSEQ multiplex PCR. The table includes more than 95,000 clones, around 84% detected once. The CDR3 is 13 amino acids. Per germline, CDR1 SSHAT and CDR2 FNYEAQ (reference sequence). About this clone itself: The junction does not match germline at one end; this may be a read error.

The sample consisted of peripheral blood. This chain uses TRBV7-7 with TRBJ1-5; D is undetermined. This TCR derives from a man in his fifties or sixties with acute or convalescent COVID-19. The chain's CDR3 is CASSKAPNQPQHF. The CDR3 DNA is TGTGCTAGCAGCAAAGCCCCCAATCAGCCCCAGCATTTT.